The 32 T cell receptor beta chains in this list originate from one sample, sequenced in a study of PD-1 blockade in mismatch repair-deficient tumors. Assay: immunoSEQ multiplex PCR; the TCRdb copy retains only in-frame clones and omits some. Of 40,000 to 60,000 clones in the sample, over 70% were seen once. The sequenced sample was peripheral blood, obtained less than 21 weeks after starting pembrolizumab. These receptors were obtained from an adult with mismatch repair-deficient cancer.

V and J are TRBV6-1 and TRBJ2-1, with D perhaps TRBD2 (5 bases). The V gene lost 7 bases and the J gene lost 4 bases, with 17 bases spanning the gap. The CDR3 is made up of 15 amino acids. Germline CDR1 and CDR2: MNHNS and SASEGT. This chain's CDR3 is CASMRARIGYNEQFF. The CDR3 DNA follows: TGTGCCAGCATGAGGGCCCGAATTGGTTACAATGAGCAGTTCTTC.

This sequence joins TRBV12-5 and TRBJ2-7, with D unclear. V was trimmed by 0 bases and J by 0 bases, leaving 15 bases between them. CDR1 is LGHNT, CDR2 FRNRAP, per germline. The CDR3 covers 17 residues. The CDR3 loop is CASGLVIPAASSYEQYF. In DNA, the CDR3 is TGTGCTAGTGGTTTGGTAATCCCGGCGGCGAGCTCCTACGAGCAGTACTTC.

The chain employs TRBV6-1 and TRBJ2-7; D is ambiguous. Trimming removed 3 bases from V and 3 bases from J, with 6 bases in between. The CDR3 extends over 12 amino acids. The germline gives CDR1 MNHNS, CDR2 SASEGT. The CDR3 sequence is CASSDRGYEQYF. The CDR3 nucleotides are TGTGCCAGCAGTGATCGTGGCTACGAGCAGTACTTC.

The CDR3 spells CASSEARGRQPQHF. DNA for the CDR3: TGTGCCAGCAGTGAAGCTAGGGGAAGACAGCCCCAGCATTTT. The J gene is TRBJ1-5, the V gene TRBV2, with D possibly matching TRBD1 (5 bases). V shed 0 bases and J shed 7 bases, with 10 bases lying between them. The CDR3 extends over 14 amino acids. Looked up from germline, CDR1 is SNHLY and CDR2 is FYNNEI.

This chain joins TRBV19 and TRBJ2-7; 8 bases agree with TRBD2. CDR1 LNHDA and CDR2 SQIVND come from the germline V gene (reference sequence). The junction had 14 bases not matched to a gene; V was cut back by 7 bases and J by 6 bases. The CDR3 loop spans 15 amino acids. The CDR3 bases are TGTGCCAGTACCATGTCAGCGGGAGACAAGGGCGAGCAGTACTTC. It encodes CASTMSAGDKGEQYF.

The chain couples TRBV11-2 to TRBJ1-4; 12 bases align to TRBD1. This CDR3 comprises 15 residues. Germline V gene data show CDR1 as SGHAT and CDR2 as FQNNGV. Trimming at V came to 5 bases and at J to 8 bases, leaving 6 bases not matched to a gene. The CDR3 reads CASSPGTGGWEKLFF. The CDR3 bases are TGTGCCAGCAGCCCTGGGACAGGGGGCTGGGAAAAACTGTTTTTT.

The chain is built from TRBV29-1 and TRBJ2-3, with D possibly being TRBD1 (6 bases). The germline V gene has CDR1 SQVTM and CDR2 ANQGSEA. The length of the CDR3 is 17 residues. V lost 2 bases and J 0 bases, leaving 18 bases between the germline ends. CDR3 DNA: TGCAGCGTTGAAATCGGACAGAAAGATCCTAGCACAGATACGCAGTATTTT. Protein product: CSVEIGQKDPSTDTQYF.

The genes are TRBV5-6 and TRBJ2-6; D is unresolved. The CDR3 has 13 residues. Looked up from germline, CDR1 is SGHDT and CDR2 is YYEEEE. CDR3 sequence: CASLISGANVLTF. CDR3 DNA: TGTGCTAGCCTAATCTCTGGGGCCAACGTCCTGACTTTC.

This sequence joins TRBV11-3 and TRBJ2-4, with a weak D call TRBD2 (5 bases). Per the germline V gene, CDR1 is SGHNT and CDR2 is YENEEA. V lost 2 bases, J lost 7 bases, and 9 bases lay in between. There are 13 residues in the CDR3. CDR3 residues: CASSLTGSNIQYF. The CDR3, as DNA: TGTGCCAGCAGCTTAACGGGGTCGAACATTCAGTACTTC.

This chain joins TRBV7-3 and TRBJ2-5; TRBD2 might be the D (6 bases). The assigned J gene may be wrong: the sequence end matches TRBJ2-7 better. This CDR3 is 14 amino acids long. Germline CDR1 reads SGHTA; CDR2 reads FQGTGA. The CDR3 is CASSPGGSQREQYF. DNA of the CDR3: TGTGCCAGCAGCCCCGGGGGAAGTCAGCGCGAGCAGTACTTC.

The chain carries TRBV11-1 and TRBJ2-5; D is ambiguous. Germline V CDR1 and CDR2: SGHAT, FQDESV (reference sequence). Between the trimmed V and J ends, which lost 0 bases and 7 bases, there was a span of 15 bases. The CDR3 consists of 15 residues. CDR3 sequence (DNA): TGTGCCAGCAGCTTAGCGGGTCTAGTTAGAGGGACCCAGTACTTC. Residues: CASSLAGLVRGTQYF.

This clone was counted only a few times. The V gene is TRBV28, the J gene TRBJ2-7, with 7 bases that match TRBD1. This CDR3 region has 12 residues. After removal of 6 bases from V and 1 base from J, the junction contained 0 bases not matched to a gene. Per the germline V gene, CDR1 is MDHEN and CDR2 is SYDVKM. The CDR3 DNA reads TGTGCCAGCAGGACAGGGTCCTACGAGCAGTACTTC. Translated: CASRTGSYEQYF.

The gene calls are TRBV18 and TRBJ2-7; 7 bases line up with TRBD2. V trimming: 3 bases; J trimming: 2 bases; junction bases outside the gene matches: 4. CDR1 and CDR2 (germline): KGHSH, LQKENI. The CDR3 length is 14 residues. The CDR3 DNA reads TGTGCCAGCTCACCCACTAGCGCGGCCTACGAGCAGTACTTC. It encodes CASSPTSAAYEQYF. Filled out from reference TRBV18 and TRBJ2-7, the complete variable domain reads NAGVMQNPRHLVRRRGQEARLRCSPMKGHSHVYWYRQLPEEGLKFMVYLQKENIIDESGMPKERFSAEFPKEGPSILRIQQVVRGDSAAYFCASSPTSAAYEQYFGPGTRLTVT.

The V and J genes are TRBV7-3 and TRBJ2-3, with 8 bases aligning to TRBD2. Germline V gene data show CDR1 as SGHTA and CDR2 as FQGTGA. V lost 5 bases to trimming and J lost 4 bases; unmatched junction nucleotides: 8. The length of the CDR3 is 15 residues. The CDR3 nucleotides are TGTGCCAGCAGCCCCTCGGGAGGGGGGGCAGATACGCAGTATTTT. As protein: CASSPSGGGADTQYF. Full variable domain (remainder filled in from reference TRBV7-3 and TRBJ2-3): GAGVSQTPSNKVTEKGKYVELRCDPISGHTALYWYRQSLGQGPEFLIYFQGTGAADDSGLPNDRFFAVRPEGSVSTLKIQRTERGDSAVYLCASSPSGGGADTQYFGPGTRLTVL.

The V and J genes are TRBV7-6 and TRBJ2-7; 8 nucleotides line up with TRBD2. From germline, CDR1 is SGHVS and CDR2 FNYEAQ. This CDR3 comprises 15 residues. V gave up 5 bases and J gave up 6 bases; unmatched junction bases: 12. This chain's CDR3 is CASSLPGAGVVEQYF. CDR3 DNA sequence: TGTGCCAGCAGCCTCCCGGGAGCGGGAGTAGTCGAGCAGTACTTC.

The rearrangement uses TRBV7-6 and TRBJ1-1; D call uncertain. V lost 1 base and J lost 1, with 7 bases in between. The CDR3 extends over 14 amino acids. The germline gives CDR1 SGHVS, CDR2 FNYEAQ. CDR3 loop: CASSLVSGNTEAFF. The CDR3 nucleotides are TGTGCCAGCAGCTTAGTTTCAGGGAACACTGAAGCTTTCTTT.

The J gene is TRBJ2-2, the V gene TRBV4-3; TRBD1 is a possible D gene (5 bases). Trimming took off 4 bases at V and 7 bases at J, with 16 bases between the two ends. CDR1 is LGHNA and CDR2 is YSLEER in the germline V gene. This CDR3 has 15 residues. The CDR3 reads CASSPGRGSYGELFF. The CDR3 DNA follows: TGCGCCAGCAGCCCGGGTAGGGGATCGTACGGGGAGCTGTTTTTT.

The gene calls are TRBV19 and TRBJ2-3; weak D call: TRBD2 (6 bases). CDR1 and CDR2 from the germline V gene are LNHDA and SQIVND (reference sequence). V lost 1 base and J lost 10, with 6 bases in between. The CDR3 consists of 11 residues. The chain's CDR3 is CASSIAGAQYF. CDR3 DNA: TGTGCCAGTAGTATAGCGGGAGCGCAGTATTTT.

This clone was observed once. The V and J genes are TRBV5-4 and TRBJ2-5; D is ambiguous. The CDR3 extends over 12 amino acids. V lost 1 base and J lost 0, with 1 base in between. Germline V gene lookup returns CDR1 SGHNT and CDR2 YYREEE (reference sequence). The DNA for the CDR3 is TGTGCCAGCAGCTTGAACCAAGAGACCCAGTACTTC. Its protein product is CASSLNQETQYF.

CDR3 sequence reads: CASSLAGYTEAFF. In nucleotides, the CDR3 is TGTGCCAGCAGTTTGGCGGGGTACACTGAAGCTTTCTTT. V gene TRBV28 combines with J gene TRBJ1-1; D remains unclear. Deletions cut 3 bases from V and 3 bases from J, with 8 bases between. Germline values: CDR1 MDHEN, CDR2 SYDVKM. This CDR3 is 13 amino acids long.

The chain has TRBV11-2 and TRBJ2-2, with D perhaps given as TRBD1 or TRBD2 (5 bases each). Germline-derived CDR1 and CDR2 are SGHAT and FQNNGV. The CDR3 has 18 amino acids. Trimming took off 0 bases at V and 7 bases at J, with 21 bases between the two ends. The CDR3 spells CASSLEYRTPGRNGELFF. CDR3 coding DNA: TGTGCCAGCAGCTTAGAGTACAGGACCCCGGGAAGGAACGGGGAGCTGTTTTTT. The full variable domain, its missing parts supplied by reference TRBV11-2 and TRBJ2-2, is EAGVAQSPRYKIIEKRQSVAFWCNPISGHATLYWYQQILGQGPKLLIQFQNNGVVDDSQLPKDRFSAERLKGVDSTLKIQPAKLEDSAVYLCASSLEYRTPGRNGELFFGEGSRLTVL.

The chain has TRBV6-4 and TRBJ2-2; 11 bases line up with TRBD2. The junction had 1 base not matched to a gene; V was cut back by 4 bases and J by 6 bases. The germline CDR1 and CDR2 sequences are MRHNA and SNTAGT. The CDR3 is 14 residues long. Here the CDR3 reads CASSVLAGAGELFF. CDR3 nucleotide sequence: TGTGCCAGCAGTGTACTAGCGGGAGCCGGGGAGCTGTTTTTT.

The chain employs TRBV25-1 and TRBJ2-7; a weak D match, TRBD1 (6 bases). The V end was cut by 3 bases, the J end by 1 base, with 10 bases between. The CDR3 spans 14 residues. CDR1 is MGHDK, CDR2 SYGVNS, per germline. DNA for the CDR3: TGTGCCAGCAGTGACCGGGGACATTCCTACGAGCAGTACTTC. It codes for CASSDRGHSYEQYF.

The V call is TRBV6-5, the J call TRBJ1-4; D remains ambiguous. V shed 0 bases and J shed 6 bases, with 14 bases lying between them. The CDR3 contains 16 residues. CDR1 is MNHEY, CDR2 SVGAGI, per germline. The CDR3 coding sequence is TGTGCCAGCAGTTACTCGTGGGAAGAGCGGGATGAAAAACTGTTTTTT. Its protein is CASSYSWEERDEKLFF.

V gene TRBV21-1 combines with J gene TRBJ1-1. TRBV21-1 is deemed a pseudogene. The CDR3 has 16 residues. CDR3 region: CASSNRGGSGNTEAFF. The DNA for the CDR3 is TGTGCCAGCAGCAATCGCGGGGGGTCAGGGAACACTGAAGCTTTCTTT.

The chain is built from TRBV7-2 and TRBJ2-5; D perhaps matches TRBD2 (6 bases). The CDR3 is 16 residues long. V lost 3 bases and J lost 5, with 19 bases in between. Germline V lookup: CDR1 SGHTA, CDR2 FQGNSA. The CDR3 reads CASSFRLGLTMETQYF. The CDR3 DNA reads TGTGCCAGCAGCTTTAGACTGGGACTTACCATGGAGACCCAGTACTTC.

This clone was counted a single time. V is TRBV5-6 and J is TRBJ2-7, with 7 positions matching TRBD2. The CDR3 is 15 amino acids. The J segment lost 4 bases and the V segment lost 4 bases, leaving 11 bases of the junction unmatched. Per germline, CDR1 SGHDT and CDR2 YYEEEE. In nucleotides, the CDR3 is TGTGCCAGCAGCGTGTTCCGGGAGGCGAGGTACGAGCAGTACTTC. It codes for CASSVFREARYEQYF.

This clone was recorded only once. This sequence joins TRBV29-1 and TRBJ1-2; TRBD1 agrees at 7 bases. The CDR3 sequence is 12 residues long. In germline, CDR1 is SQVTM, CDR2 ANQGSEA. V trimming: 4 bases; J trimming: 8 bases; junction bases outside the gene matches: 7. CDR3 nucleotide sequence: TGCAGCGTTGGTACCGGGACAGTCGGCTACACCTTC. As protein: CSVGTGTVGYTF.

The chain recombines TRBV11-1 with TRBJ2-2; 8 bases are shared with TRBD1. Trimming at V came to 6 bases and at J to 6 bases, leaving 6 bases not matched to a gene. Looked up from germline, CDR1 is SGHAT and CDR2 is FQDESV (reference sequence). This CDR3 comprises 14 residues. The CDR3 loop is CASRVTQGAGELFF. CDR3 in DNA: TGTGCCAGCAGGGTGACACAGGGGGCCGGGGAGCTGTTTTTT. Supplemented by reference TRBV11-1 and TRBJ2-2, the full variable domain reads EAEVAQSPRYKITEKSQAVAFWCDPISGHATLYWYRQILGQGPELLVQFQDESVVDDSQLPKDRFSAERLKGVDSTLKIQPAELGDSAMYLCASRVTQGAGELFFGEGSRLTVL.

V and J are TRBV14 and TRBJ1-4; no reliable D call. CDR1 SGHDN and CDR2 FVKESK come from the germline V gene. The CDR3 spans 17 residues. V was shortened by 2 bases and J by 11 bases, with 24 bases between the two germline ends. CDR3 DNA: TGTGCCAGCAGCCAATCCTTGGGCCGGAGTACGGTCGGGAAACTGTTTTTT. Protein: CASSQSLGRSTVGKLFF.

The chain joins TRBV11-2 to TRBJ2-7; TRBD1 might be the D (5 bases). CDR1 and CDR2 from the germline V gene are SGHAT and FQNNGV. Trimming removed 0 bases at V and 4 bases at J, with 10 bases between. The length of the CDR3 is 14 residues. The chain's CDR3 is CASSLDLDRYEQYF. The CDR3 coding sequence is TGTGCCAGCAGCTTAGATCTCGACAGATACGAGCAGTACTTC. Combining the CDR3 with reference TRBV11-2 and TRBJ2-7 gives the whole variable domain EAGVAQSPRYKIIEKRQSVAFWCNPISGHATLYWYQQILGQGPKLLIQFQNNGVVDDSQLPKDRFSAERLKGVDSTLKIQPAKLEDSAVYLCASSLDLDRYEQYFGPGTRLTVT.

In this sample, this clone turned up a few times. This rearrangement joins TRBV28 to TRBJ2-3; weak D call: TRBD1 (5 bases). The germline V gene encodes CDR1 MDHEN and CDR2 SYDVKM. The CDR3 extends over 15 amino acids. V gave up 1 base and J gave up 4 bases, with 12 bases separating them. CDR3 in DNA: TGTGCCAGCAGTTTATACCAGGGATTCGCAGATACGCAGTATTTT. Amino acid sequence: CASSLYQGFADTQYF. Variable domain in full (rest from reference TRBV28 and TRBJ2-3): DVKVTQSSRYLVKRTGEKVFLECVQDMDHENMFWYRQDPGLGLRLIYFSYDVKMKEKGDIPEGYSVSREKKERFSLILESASTNQTSMYLCASSLYQGFADTQYFGPGTRLTVL.